Presented here are 11 T cell receptor beta chains from one specimen sequenced in a study of OX40 agonist ivuxolimab in advanced cancers. The repertoire was sequenced with immunoSEQ multiplex PCR; TCRdb's copy has only in-frame clones and lacks some. The sample lists tens of thousands of clones; roughly 79% were seen once. The starting material was CD4+ or CD8+ T cells sorted from blood, obtained in a trial of the OX40 agonist ivuxolimab. The receptors were gathered from an adult with an advanced solid tumor such as melanoma, head and neck, liver or kidney cancer.

In DNA form, the CDR3 reads TGTGCCAGCAGCTTCGACACCCCACCCTACGAGCAGTACTTC. Translating it yields CASSFDTPPYEQYF. V and J are TRBV7-2 and TRBJ2-7; D gene unclear. This CDR3 comprises 14 residues. CDR1 SGHTA and CDR2 FQGNSA come from the germline V gene. The V end lost 3 bases, the J end lost 2 bases, and 11 bases lay between the germline ends. The full variable domain, with the rest looked up from reference TRBV7-2 and TRBJ2-7, is GAGVSQSPSNKVTEKGKDVELRCDPISGHTALYWYRQSLGQGLEFLIYFQGNSAPDKSGLPSDRFSAERTGGSVSTLTIQRTQQEDSAVYLCASSFDTPPYEQYFGPGTRLTVT.

The chain uses TRBV6-5 and TRBJ2-1, with D possibly TRBD2 on 5 matching bases. The V gene's germline CDR1 is MNHEY and CDR2 SVGAGI. The V and J ends lost 0 bases and 9 bases respectively, with 9 bases between them. The CDR3 contains 13 residues. In nucleotides, the CDR3 is TGTGCCAGCAGTTACTCGATAGCGAGTGAGCAGTTCTTC. Its protein is CASSYSIASEQFF.

This sequence joins TRBV9 and TRBJ2-7, with D tentatively TRBD2 (5 bases). Germline CDR1 and CDR2: SGDLS and YYNGEE. Deletions cut 0 bases from V and 3 bases from J, with 13 bases between. This CDR3 spans 15 amino acids. The chain's CDR3 is CASSVVERFGYEQYF. In nucleotides, the CDR3 is TGTGCCAGCAGCGTAGTAGAGCGGTTCGGCTACGAGCAGTACTTC.

The chain employs TRBV28 and TRBJ2-5, with D perhaps matching TRBD2 (6 bases). This CDR3 region has 15 residues. CDR1 MDHEN and CDR2 SYDVKM come from the germline V gene. The V end was cut by 4 bases, the J end by 5 bases, with 17 bases between. The CDR3 loop reads CASSSPWAGTETQYF. The CDR3 DNA reads TGTGCCAGCAGTTCCCCATGGGCGGGGACGGAGACCCAGTACTTC. The full variable domain, in which reference TRBV28 and TRBJ2-5 provide the parts outside the CDR3, is DVKVTQSSRYLVKRTGEKVFLECVQDMDHENMFWYRQDPGLGLRLIYFSYDVKMKEKGDIPEGYSVSREKKERFSLILESASTNQTSMYLCASSSPWAGTETQYFGPGTRLLVL.

This clone has only one observation. The chain employs TRBV5-1 and TRBJ2-1, with unresolved D. This CDR3 is built from 15 residues. The germline V and J ends were trimmed by 0 bases and 0 bases, with 7 bases remaining between them. CDR1 and CDR2 from the germline V gene are SGHRS and YFSETQ. In DNA, the CDR3 is TGCGCCAGCAGCTTGGGATACTTCTCCTACAATGAGCAGTTCTTC. Its translation is CASSLGYFSYNEQFF.

The genes are TRBV25-1 and TRBJ1-3, with no clear D. The CDR3 extends over 15 amino acids. Per the germline V gene, CDR1 is MGHDK and CDR2 is SYGVNS. Trimming took off 4 bases at V and 1 base at J, with 11 bases between the two ends. CDR3 sequence reads: CASSASRQSGNTIYF. CDR3 coding DNA: TGTGCCAGCAGTGCTTCCCGGCAGTCTGGAAACACCATATATTTT.

This chain connects TRBV11-2 to TRBJ2-1, with D perhaps given as TRBD1 or TRBD2 (6 bases each). CDR1 and CDR2 from the germline V gene are SGHAT and FQNNGV. V lost 8 bases, J lost 8 bases, and 16 bases lay in between. The CDR3 is 13 residues long. CDR3 sequence (DNA): TGTGCCAGCTCGAGGGGGGCCGGGGATGAGCAGTTCTTC. Its protein is CASSRGAGDEQFF.

The CDR3 nucleotides are TGTGCCAGCAGCGCAATACGGTACGAGCAGTACTTC. It encodes CASSAIRYEQYF. The chain is built from TRBV5-5 and TRBJ2-7, with no clear D. The ends were cut back, 4 bases at V and 4 bases at J, with 9 bases in the middle. Germline-derived CDR1 and CDR2 are SGHKS and YYEKEE (reference sequence). The CDR3 sequence is 12 residues long. The whole variable domain, remainder taken from reference TRBV5-5 and TRBJ2-7, is DAGVTQSPTHLIKTRGQQVTLRCSPISGHKSVSWYQQVLGQGPQFIFQYYEKEERGRGNFPDRFSARQFPNYSSELNVNALLLGDSALYLCASSAIRYEQYFGPGTRLTVT.

DNA for the CDR3: TGTGCCAGCAGCCCCCATAGGGTGGAAGAGCAGTACTTC. Protein: CASSPHRVEEQYF. The genes are TRBV7-9 and TRBJ2-7, with D unresolved. V gave up 5 bases and J gave up 7 bases, with 15 bases separating them. This CDR3 has 13 residues. From germline, CDR1 is SEHNR and CDR2 FQNEAQ (reference sequence).

The chain employs TRBV27 and TRBJ1-1, with unresolved D. Trimming left V 6 bases short and J 6 bases short, with 23 bases between. Germline V gene lookup returns CDR1 MNHEY and CDR2 SMNVEV (reference sequence). The CDR3 has 16 residues. CDR3 amino acids: CASSRGGETRGPEAFF. The DNA for the CDR3 is TGTGCCAGCAGCAGAGGTGGAGAGACCCGTGGGCCTGAAGCTTTCTTT.

This CDR3 is CASSSRTFEAFF. The CDR3 DNA reads TGTGCCAGCAGTTCTCGGACCTTTGAAGCTTTCTTT. The chain links TRBV6-5 to TRBJ1-1, with D hard to call. CDR1 is MNHEY and CDR2 is SVGAGI in the germline V gene. V dropped 4 bases and J dropped 7 bases, with 10 bases sitting between them. The CDR3 consists of 12 residues.